This T cell receptor (beta chain) was sequenced in a study of cytomegalovirus exposure and HLA in healthy donors. Overall study context: An analysis done earlier identified almost 120 million unique TCR beta sequences from about 179 million T cells.

Study-wide findings and caveats: Reports credit the classifier with highly specific, highly sensitive diagnosis of cytomegalovirus status. An analysis that came later showed most CMV-associated TCR beta chains appearing HLA-restricted. Later analysis identified a missense DCLRE1C variant that was linked to TCR beta V- and J-gene trimming.

As for this clone: No antigen is known for it.

Use of 60 Vbeta and 13 Jbeta primers characterized the PCR. Method: immunoSEQ multiplex PCR; TCRdb's copy keeps in-frame clones and lacks some. The table has tens of thousands of clones, more than 60% seen once. The junction had 5 bases not matched to a gene; V was cut back by 2 bases and J by 13 bases. The CDR3 runs to 12 residues. Germline V CDR1 and CDR2: MDHEN, SYDVKM. The chain couples TRBV28 to TRBJ1-1, with 9 bases that match TRBD1. This TCR was sampled from a man aged 40-49 years in good health and CMV-seronegative. Sequencing was performed on PBMCs. The CDR3 nucleotides read TGTGCCAGCAGTTTAAGGGACAGGGAGGATTTCTTT. Amino acid sequence: CASSLRDREDFF. Variable domain in full (rest from reference TRBV28 and TRBJ1-1): DVKVTQSSRYLVKRTGEKVFLECVQDMDHENMFWYRQDPGLGLRLIYFSYDVKMKEKGDIPEGYSVSREKKERFSLILESASTNQTSMYLCASSLRDREDFFGQGTRLTVV.